This T cell receptor (beta chain) stems from a study of T cell responses to AZD1222 COVID-19 vaccine. By share, this clone ranks as medium-sized. Its antigen is unknown. Regarding the study as a whole: Nearly half of spike-specific TCRs reportedly go after variant regions that carry no mutations. Scientists sampled the repertoires only once the peak T cell response had passed.

Only in-frame clones appear in the TCRdb table, and some are missing; sequencing was by immunoSEQ multiplex PCR. The table has 120,000 to 150,000 clones, just over 85% seen once. V shed 3 bases and J shed 5 bases, with 20 bases lying between them. Germline V lookup: CDR1 MGHRA, CDR2 YSYEKL. The CDR3 covers 17 residues. This TCR was sampled from an adult in good health. The V call is TRBV4-1, the J call TRBJ2-1; D possibly corresponds to TRBD1 (5 bases). The sequencing here drew on peripheral blood, taken on day 0 of AZD1222 vaccination. Written as DNA, the CDR3 is TGCGCCAGCAGCCATGCTAATTGGGGCGCTAGGGACAATGAGCAGTTCTTC. Its translation is CASSHANWGARDNEQFF.